This T cell receptor (beta chain) was obtained from a study of T cells after yellow fever vaccination. Overall study: For low cell numbers, libraries were made with SMART-Seq v4 Ultra Low Input.

There are a few counts of this clonotype. The antigen is unknown. Findings and caveats of the study: Just a small share of clonotypes turned up in the CD4 compartment as well as the CD8 compartment.

Via MiXCR, TCRdb re-called the 5' RACE reads, giving one row per CDR3 protein. The sample includes a few hundred thousand distinct CDR3 sequences, roughly 6.8% of them seen just once. The sequence came from a man aged 18 to 35 who received the YFV17D yellow fever vaccine. Specimen: PBMCs, collected roughly 46 days after the first yellow fever vaccination.

The CDR3 spells CASKSYGGSYEQYF. The CDR3 DNA reads TGTGCCAGTAAATCCTACGGGGGGTCCTACGAGCAGTACTTC. The chain uses TRBV19 and TRBJ2-7, with TRBD2 matching over 7 bases. V lost 7 bases, J lost 1 base, and 7 bases stayed unmatched. Germline CDR1 and CDR2: LNHDA and SQIVND (reference sequence). CDR3 length: 14 residues.